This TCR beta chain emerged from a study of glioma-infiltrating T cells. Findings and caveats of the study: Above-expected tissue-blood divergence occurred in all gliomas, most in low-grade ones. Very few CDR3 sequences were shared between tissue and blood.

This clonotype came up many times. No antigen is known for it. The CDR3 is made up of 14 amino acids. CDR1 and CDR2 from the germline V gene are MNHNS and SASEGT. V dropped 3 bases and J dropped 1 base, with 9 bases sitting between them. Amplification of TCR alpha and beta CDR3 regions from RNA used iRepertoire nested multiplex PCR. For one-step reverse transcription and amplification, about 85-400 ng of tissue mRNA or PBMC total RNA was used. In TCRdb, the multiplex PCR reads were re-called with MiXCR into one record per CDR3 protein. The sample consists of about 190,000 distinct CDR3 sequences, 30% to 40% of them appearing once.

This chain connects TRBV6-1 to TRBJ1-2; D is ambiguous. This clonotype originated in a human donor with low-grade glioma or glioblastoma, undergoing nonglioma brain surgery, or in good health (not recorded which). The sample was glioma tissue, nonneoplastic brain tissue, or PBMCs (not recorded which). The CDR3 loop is CASSDPGFNYGYTF. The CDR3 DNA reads TGTGCCAGCAGTGACCCGGGCTTTAACTATGGCTACACCTTC.